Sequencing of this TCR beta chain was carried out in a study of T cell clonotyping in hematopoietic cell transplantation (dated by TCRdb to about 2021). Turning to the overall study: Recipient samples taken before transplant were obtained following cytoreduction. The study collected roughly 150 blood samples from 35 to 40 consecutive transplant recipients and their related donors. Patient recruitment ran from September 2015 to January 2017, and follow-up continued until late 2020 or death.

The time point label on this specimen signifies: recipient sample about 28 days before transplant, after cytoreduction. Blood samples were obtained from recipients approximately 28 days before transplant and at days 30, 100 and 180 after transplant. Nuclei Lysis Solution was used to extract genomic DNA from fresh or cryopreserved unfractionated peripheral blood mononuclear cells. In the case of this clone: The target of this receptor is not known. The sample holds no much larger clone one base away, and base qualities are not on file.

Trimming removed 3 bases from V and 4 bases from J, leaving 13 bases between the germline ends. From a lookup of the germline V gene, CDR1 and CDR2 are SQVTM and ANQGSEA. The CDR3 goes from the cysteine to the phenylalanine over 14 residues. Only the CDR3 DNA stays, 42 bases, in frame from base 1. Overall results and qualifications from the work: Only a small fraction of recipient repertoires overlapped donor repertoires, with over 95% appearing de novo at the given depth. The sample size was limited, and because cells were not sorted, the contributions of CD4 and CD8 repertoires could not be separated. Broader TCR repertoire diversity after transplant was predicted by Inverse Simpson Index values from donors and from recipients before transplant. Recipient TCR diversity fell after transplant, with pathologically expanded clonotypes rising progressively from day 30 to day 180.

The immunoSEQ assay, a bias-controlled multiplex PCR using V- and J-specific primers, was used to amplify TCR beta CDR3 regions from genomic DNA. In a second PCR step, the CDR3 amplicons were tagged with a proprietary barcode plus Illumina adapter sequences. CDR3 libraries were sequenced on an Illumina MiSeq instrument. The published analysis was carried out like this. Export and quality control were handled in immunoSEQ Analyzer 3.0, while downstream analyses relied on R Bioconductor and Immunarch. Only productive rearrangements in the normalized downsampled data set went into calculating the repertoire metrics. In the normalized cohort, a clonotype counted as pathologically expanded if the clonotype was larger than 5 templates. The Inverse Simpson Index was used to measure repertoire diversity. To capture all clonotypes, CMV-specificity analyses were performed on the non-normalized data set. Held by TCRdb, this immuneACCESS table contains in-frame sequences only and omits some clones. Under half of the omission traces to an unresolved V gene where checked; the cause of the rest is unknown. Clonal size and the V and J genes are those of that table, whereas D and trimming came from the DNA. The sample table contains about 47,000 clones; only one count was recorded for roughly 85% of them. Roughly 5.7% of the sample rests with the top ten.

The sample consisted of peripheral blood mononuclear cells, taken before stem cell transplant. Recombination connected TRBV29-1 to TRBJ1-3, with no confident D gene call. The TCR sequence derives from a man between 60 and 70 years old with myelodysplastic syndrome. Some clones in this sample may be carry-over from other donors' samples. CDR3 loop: CSVESRMGGNTIYF. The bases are TGCAGCGTTGAGAGCAGGATGGGCGGAAACACCATATATTTT.